A single sample gave rise to the 17 T cell receptor beta chains below, sequenced in a study of shared clonotypes between healthy human individuals. The protocol was immunoSEQ multiplex PCR, while the TCRdb copy is restricted to in-frame clones and leaves out a portion. Here the sample spans around 2.1 million clones, roughly 95% being singletons. The sample consisted of naive CD4+ T cells sorted from blood. This sample's subset: CD45RA+ positively selected. These receptors all come from a man younger than 35 in good health.

This chain links TRBV19 with TRBJ1-2, with 7 positions matching TRBD1. Germline V gives CDR1 LNHDA, CDR2 SQIVND (reference sequence). V lost 4 bases and J lost 8; bases outside the gene matches: 13. This CDR3 has 15 residues. The CDR3 bases are TGTGCCAGTAGTACGCGACAGGGCGGAGGAGGGGGCTACACCTTC. Translation gives CASSTRQGGGGGYTF. The entire variable domain, with the rest obtained from reference TRBV19 and TRBJ1-2, is as follows: DGGITQSPKYLFRKEGQNVTLSCEQNLNHDAMYWYRQDPGQGLRLIYYSQIVNDFQKGDIAEGYSVSREKKESFPLTVTSAQKNPTAFYLCASSTRQGGGGGYTFGSGTRLTVV.

Concerning this clone itself: Other DNA sequences in the same sample also yield this CDR3. The chain combines TRBV6-1 with TRBJ2-6; unclear D gene. Germline-derived CDR1 and CDR2 are MNHNS and SASEGT. Trimming shortened V by 4 bases and J by 0 bases, and 7 bases separated the two germline ends. There are 15 residues in the CDR3. Written as DNA, the CDR3 is TGTGCCAGCAGTGGGCGCAGCTCTGGGGCCAACGTCCTGACTTTC. This encodes CASSGRSSGANVLTF.

This chain uses TRBV28 with TRBJ1-1; TRBD1 is a possible D gene (5 bases). CDR1 is MDHEN, CDR2 SYDVKM, per germline. Trimming removed 5 bases from V and 7 bases from J, with 23 bases in between. This CDR3 spans 16 amino acids. The CDR3 sequence is CASSPLLWTRQIEAFF. CDR3 coding DNA: TGTGCCAGCAGTCCCCTATTGTGGACTCGACAGATTGAAGCTTTCTTT.

This chain links TRBV7-6 with TRBJ1-1; TRBD1 might be the D (5 bases). Germline CDR1 and CDR2: SGHVS and FNYEAQ. The V end was cut by 5 bases, the J end by 1 base, with 14 bases between. The CDR3 sequence is 15 residues long. The CDR3 loop is CASSPAGRANTEAFF. The CDR3 DNA is TGTGCCAGCAGCCCTGCTGGCAGGGCGAACACTGAAGCTTTCTTT.

CDR3 coding DNA: TGTGCCAGCAGTCGAGCGGGGGGGAGCACAGATACGCAGTATTTT. Protein: CASSRAGGSTDTQYF. The J gene is TRBJ2-3, the V gene TRBV6-5; 10 bases map to TRBD2. Germline V gene sequence: CDR1 MNHEY, CDR2 SVGAGI. V lost 5 bases, J lost 0 bases, and 2 bases stayed unmatched. The CDR3 sequence is 15 residues long.

The CDR3 region is CASSYSGPRETQYF. The CDR3 nucleotides read TGTGCCAGCAGTTACAGTGGGCCCCGTGAGACCCAGTACTTC. The chain is built from TRBV6-5 and TRBJ2-5; D gene ambiguous. The V gene lost 2 bases and the J gene lost 5 bases, with 12 bases spanning the gap. The germline gives CDR1 MNHEY, CDR2 SVGAGI. CDR3 length: 14 amino acids.

The V and J genes are TRBV10-3 and TRBJ1-6, with D tentatively TRBD1 (5 bases). The CDR3 spans 12 residues. The germline V gene has CDR1 ENHRY and CDR2 SYGVKD. V lost 11 bases, J lost 5 bases, and 10 bases lay in between. In DNA form, the CDR3 reads TGTGCCTGTGGGGGGGATAATTCACCCCTCCACTTT. Its protein is CACGGDNSPLHF.

V is TRBV5-4 and J is TRBJ2-7; 8 nucleotides line up with TRBD1. The junction had 4 bases not matched to a gene; V was cut back by 6 bases and J by 2 bases. The V gene's germline CDR1 is SGHNT and CDR2 YYREEE (reference sequence). The CDR3 totals 13 residues. The DNA for the CDR3 is TGTGCCAGCAACGAACAGGGGGCCTACGAGCAGTACTTC. Encoded protein: CASNEQGAYEQYF.

This chain uses TRBV9 with TRBJ2-7; 10 bases align to TRBD2. CDR1 is SGDLS and CDR2 is YYNGEE in the germline V gene. V lost 10 bases, J lost 0 bases, and 16 bases stayed unmatched. This CDR3 has 17 amino acids. CDR3 bases: TGTGCCCCCAGTGGGACTAGCGCGGTTTTGAGCTCCTACGAGCAGTACTTC. Its translation: CAPSGTSAVLSSYEQYF. Full variable domain (rest looked up from reference TRBV9 and TRBJ2-7): DSGVTQTPKHLITATGQRVTLRCSPRSGDLSVYWYQQSLDQGLQFLIQYYNGEERAKGNILERFSAQQFPDLHSELNLSSLELGDSALYFCAPSGTSAVLSSYEQYFGPGTRLTVT.

Here the CDR3 DNA reads TGTGCCAGCAGCGCACTTCGAGATACGCAGTATTTT. It codes for CASSALRDTQYF. The chain joins TRBV6-1 to TRBJ2-3; D ambiguous. Germline CDR1 and CDR2: MNHNS and SASEGT. The CDR3 has 12 residues. V was cut by 6 bases and J by 5 bases, with 9 bases left in between.

This clone was observed a single time. This chain uses TRBV30 with TRBJ2-1; D gene uncertain. Germline V gene data show CDR1 as GTSNPN and CDR2 as SVGIG (reference sequence). The V gene lost 3 bases and the J gene lost 0 bases, with 6 bases spanning the gap. CDR3 length: 13 amino acids. The CDR3 sequence: CAWRLSSYNEQFF. The CDR3 coding sequence is TGTGCCTGGAGACTTAGCTCCTACAATGAGCAGTTCTTC.

This clone was counted between two and nine times. The chain joins TRBV5-4 to TRBJ1-1; 7 bases are shared with TRBD1. V shed 4 bases, J shed 0 bases, and the junction held 3 bases outside the gene matches. Germline V CDR1 and CDR2: SGHNT, YYREEE (reference sequence). The CDR3 spans 14 residues. The CDR3: CASSRDSLNTEAFF. As DNA, the CDR3 is TGTGCCAGCAGCCGGGACAGCCTGAACACTGAAGCTTTCTTT.

The chain recombines TRBV5-1 with TRBJ1-2; no firm D call. The ends were cut back, 5 bases at V and 10 bases at J, with 18 bases in the middle. This CDR3 region has 13 residues. CDR1 is SGHRS, CDR2 YFSETQ, per germline. CDR3 DNA: TGCGCCAGCAGGAGGACGGAACTATGGGACTACACCTTC. Translated: CASRRTELWDYTF. The full variable domain, rest sourced from reference TRBV5-1 and TRBJ1-2, is KAGVTQTPRYLIKTRGQQVTLSCSPISGHRSVSWYQQTPGQGLQFLFEYFSETQRNKGNFPGRFSGRQFSNSRSEMNVSTLELGDSALYLCASRRTELWDYTFGSGTRLTVV.

V and J are TRBV10-3 and TRBJ1-1; TRBD1 agrees at 10 bases. V was pared by 5 bases and J by 4 bases, with 13 bases of the junction left unmatched. This CDR3 has 17 amino acids. Germline loops: CDR1 ENHRY, CDR2 SYGVKD. In nucleotides, the CDR3 is TGTGCCATCAGTAATATGGGACAGGGGAAATCGGCCACTGAAGCTTTCTTT. It translates to CAISNMGQGKSATEAFF.

Only one count was recorded for this clone. Other DNA sequences in the same sample also yield this CDR3. The V gene is TRBV7-9, the J gene TRBJ1-2; TRBD1 might be the D (5 bases). V lost 3 bases and J lost 5, with 10 bases in between. CDR1 and CDR2 (germline): SEHNR, FQNEAQ (reference sequence). The CDR3 extends over 13 amino acids. The CDR3 spells CASSLGTVYGYTF. CDR3 nucleotides: TGTGCCAGCAGCTTGGGGACGGTGTATGGCTACACCTTC.

V usage is TRBV6-5 and J usage is TRBJ2-3, with D tentatively TRBD1 or TRBD2 (5 bases each). CDR1 and CDR2 from the germline V gene are MNHEY and SVGAGI. The CDR3 has 14 residues. The germline V and J ends were trimmed by 5 bases and 1 base, with 10 bases remaining between them. The CDR3 here is CASSRQGRTDTQYF. The CDR3 DNA reads as TGTGCCAGCAGTCGGCAGGGACGCACAGATACGCAGTATTTT.

The chain has TRBV9 and TRBJ1-6; possible D gene TRBD1, 5 bases. Germline V gene data show CDR1 as SGDLS and CDR2 as YYNGEE. This CDR3 has 16 residues. Trimming shortened V by 0 bases and J by 10 bases, and 17 bases separated the two germline ends. Here the CDR3 reads CASSVASGTVDSPLHF. The DNA of the CDR3 is TGTGCCAGCAGCGTAGCTTCCGGGACGGTGGACTCACCCCTCCACTTT.